Detailed here is one T cell receptor beta chain. These data are taken from a study of T cells in Graves' hyperthyroidism and ophthalmopathy. This CDR3 comprises 15 residues. V was pared by 5 bases and J by 6 bases, with 6 bases of the junction left unmatched. Looked up from germline, CDR1 is MNHEY and CDR2 is SMNVEV (reference sequence). Authors of the study amplified TCR beta CDR3 regions from RNA transcripts. First-round RT-PCR of the TCR CDR3 relied on the HTBI primer set. TCRdb independently ran MiXCR on the multiplex PCR reads; one entry per CDR3 protein. The sample shows over 500,000 distinct CDR3 sequences, 14% of them seen only once. Hyperthyroidism patients were newly diagnosed, had disease duration under 2 months, and were aged 18 to 65 years. Uncontrolled infection, other autoimmune disease, pregnancy or lactation barred patients from enrollment.

The sequenced material came from blood. The chain uses TRBV27 and TRBJ2-3, with 12 bases matching TRBD2. The sequence came from a woman between 40 and 55 years old with Graves' hyperthyroidism. In DNA, the CDR3 is TGTGCCAGCAGTATCCTAGCGGGAGGGCTGGATACGCAGTATTTT. Amino acids: CASSILAGGLDTQYF.